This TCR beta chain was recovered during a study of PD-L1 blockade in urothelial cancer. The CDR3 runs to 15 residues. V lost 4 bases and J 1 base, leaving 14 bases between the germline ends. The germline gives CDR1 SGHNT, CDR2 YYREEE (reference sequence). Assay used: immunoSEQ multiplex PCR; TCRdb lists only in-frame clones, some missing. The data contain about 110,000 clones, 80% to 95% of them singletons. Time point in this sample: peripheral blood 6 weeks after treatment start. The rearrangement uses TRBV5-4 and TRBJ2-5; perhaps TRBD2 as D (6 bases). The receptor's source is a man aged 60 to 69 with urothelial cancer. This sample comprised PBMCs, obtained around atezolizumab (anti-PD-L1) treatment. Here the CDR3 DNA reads TGTGCCAGCAGCCTGTACCGGGAGACCCAAGAGACCCAGTACTTC. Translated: CASSLYRETQETQYF.